This T cell receptor beta chain was documented in a study of T-cell reconstitution after alpha-beta-depleted transplantation in children. This clonotype was detected many times. Germline V gene sequence: CDR1 DFQATT, CDR2 SNEGSKA (reference sequence). With V trimmed by 1 base and J by 9 bases, 4 bases remained unmatched. The CDR3 totals 13 residues. Library preparation (for TCRbeta) was performed with unique molecular identifiers. Each CDR3 protein is one row after TCRdb ran MiXCR on the PCR reads. Among 200,000 to 300,000 distinct CDR3 sequences listed, 25% were seen once. This sequence was found in a girl aged 2-10 years with Fanconi anemia, due to receive a stem cell transplant. Sequenced material: PBMCs, taken before TCRalphabeta/CD19-depleted stem cell transplant. The chain has TRBV20-1 and TRBJ2-1, with 9 bases that match TRBD2. This CDR3 reads CSARGGLAPEQFF. CDR3 in DNA: TGCAGTGCTAGAGGGGGACTAGCACCTGAGCAGTTCTTC.